Following are 8 T cell receptor beta chains from one sample sequenced in a study of blood T cell repertoires in COVID-19. The protocol was immunoSEQ multiplex PCR, while the TCRdb copy is restricted to in-frame clones and leaves out a portion. The sample holds 240,000 or so clones; 86% are singletons and the top ten take 2% to 2.5%. Sequenced input: PBMCs or T cells enriched from blood (not recorded which). The receptors originated from a woman aged 50 to 65 who had recovered from COVID-19.

The rearrangement uses TRBV27 and TRBJ2-1; 9 nucleotides match TRBD2. The J segment lost 0 bases and the V segment lost 8 bases, leaving 17 bases of the junction unmatched. There are 19 residues in the CDR3. The germline gives CDR1 MNHEY, CDR2 SMNVEV (reference sequence). The CDR3 nucleotides are TGTGCCAGCGGGGGTCTGGGACTAGCTGTTAAAAGCTCCTACAATGAGCAGTTCTTC. Amino acids: CASGGLGLAVKSSYNEQFF.

This clone has only one observation. This chain connects TRBV30 to TRBJ2-7, with TRBD1 matching over 8 bases. CDR3 length: 15 amino acids. Germline CDR1 GTSNPN, CDR2 SVGIG (reference sequence). Trimming removed 0 bases from V and 1 base from J; junction bases left unmatched: 5. Here the CDR3 DNA reads TGTGCCTGGAGTGTCGGACAGGGATCGTCCTACGAGCAGTACTTC. This sequence encodes CAWSVGQGSSYEQYF.

The J gene is TRBJ2-7, the V gene TRBV6-2 or TRBV6-3, with TRBD1 identical over 8 bases. Germline V lookup: CDR1 MNHEY, CDR2 SVGEGT. The CDR3 runs to 16 residues. Unmatched junction bases numbered 6, after V lost 2 bases and J lost 0 bases. CDR3 coding DNA: TGTGCCAGCAGTTACGCGGACAGGGCCGGCTCCTACGAGCAGTACTTC. Its protein is CASSYADRAGSYEQYF.

This chain connects TRBV5-6 to TRBJ1-1; D is undetermined. The CDR3 consists of 11 residues. Trimming pared 0 bases from V and 6 bases from J, leaving 3 bases between. Germline V gives CDR1 SGHDT, CDR2 YYEEEE. The CDR3 nucleotides read TGTGCCAGCAGCTTGGGCGCTGAAGCTTTCTTT. Protein sequence: CASSLGAEAFF.

This rearrangement joins TRBV7-8 to TRBJ1-2, with a weak D call TRBD1 (6 bases). Germline values: CDR1 SGHVS, CDR2 FQNEAQ. The V gene lost 5 bases and the J gene lost 9 bases, with 16 bases spanning the gap. This CDR3 spans 13 amino acids. The CDR3 sequence: CASSPRGGKSYTF. In nucleotides, the CDR3 is TGTGCCAGCAGCCCGAGGGGGGGGAAGAGCTACACCTTC.

The chain links TRBV4-1 to TRBJ2-1; 7 bases line up with TRBD1. With 3 bases clipped from V and 8 bases from J, the junction kept 4 bases outside the gene matches. CDR1 and CDR2 from the germline V gene are MGHRA and YSYEKL. The CDR3 is made up of 13 amino acids. The CDR3 region has the DNA TGCGCCAGCAGCCAGTCGACAGGGTATGAGCAGTTCTTC. This sequence encodes CASSQSTGYEQFF.

V gene TRBV10-3 combines with J gene TRBJ2-1; D is undetermined. Germline CDR1 reads ENHRY; CDR2 reads SYGVKD. The germline V and J ends were trimmed by 5 bases and 10 bases, with 18 bases remaining between them. CDR3 length: 14 residues. The DNA of the CDR3 is TGTGCCATCAGTAAAGTCGTAACTGCTCCAGAGCAGTTCTTC. As protein: CAISKVVTAPEQFF.

On this clone itself: Germline is not matched at one junction end, which may reflect a read error. J is TRBJ1-2 and V is TRBV7-8, with TRBD1 matching 8 bases. This CDR3 spans 12 amino acids. Germline CDR1 reads SGHVS; CDR2 reads FQNEAQ. Here the CDR3 reads CASSPGQALLLF. CDR3 DNA: TGTGCCAGCAGCCCGGGACAGGCCCTACTTTTATTC.